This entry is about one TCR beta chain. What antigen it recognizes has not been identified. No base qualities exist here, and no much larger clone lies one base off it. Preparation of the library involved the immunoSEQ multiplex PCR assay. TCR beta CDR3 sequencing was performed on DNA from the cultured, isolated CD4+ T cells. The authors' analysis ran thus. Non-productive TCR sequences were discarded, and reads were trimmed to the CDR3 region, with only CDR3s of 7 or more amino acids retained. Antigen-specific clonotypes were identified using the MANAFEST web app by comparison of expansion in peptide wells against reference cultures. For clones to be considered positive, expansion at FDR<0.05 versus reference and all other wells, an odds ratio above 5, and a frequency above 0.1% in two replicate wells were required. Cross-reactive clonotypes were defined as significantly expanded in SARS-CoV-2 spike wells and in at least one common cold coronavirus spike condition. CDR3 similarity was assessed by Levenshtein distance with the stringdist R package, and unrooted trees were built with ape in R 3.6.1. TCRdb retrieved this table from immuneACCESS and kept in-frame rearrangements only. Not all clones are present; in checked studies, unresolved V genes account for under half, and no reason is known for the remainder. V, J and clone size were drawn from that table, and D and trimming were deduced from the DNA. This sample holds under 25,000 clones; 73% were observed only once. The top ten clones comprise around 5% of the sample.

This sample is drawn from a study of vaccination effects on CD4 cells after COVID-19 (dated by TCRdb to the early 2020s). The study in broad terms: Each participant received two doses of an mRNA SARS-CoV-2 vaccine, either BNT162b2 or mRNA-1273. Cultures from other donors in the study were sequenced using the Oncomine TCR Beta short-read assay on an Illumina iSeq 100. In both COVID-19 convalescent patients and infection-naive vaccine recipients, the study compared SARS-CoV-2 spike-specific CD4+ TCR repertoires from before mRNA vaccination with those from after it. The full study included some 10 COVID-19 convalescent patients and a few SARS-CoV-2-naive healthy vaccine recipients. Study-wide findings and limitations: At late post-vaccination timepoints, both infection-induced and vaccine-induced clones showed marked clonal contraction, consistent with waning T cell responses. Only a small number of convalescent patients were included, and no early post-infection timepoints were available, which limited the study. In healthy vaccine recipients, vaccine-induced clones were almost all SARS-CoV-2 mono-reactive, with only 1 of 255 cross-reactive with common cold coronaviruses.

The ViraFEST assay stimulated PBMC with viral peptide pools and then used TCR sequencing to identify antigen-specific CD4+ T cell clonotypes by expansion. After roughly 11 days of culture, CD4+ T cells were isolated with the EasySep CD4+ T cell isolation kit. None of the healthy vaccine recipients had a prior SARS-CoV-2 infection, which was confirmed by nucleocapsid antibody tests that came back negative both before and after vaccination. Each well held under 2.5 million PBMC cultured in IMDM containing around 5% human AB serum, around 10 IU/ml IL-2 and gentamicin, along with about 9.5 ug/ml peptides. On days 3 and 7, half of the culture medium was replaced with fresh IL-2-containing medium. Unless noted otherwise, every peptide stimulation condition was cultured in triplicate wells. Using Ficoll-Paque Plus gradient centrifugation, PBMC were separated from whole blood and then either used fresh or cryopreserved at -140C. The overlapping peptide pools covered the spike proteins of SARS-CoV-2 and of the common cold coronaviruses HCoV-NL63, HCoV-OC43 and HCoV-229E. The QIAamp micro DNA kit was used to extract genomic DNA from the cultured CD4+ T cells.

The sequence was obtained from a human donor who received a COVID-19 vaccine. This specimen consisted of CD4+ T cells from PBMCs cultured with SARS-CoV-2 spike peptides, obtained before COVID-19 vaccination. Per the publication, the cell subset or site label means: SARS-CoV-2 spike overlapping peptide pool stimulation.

The CDR3 is CASRTSGTGRNIQYF. The DNA reads TGTGCCAGTCGGACTTCCGGGACAGGGCGTAACATTCAGTACTTC. The V gene is TRBV7-9 and the J gene is TRBJ2-4; 9 nucleotides in the junction match TRBD1. Counted from cysteine to phenylalanine, this CDR3 has 15 amino acids. The DNA shown is the 45-base CDR3, in frame from base 1. CDR1 and CDR2 were assigned from the germline V gene (reference sequence) as SEHNR and FQNEAQ. V is trimmed back by 9 bases and J by 7 bases, and the junction contains 13 bases that no gene match accounts for.